This T cell receptor beta chain was obtained from a study of a mutant IDH1 vaccine in newly diagnosed glioma. Study-level background: Treated individuals were approximately 60% male and about 40% female, averaging about 42 years of age. The therapy given earlier, which was standard therapy, consisted of radiotherapy, temozolomide, or both, and most of the patients received both. The study, taken as a whole, reports: Pseudoprogression looked unconnected to shifts in top peripheral T cell clonotypes.

Noted time point: week 23, last vaccination. The study gave 300 ug of mutant IDH1 20-mer peptide per vaccine dose, with topical imiquimod. The CDR3 extends over 10 amino acids. Per germline, CDR1 MNHEY and CDR2 SVGAGI. Produced via immunoSEQ multiplex PCR; TCRdb's table is partial and in-frame only. The sample yields tens of thousands of clones, approximately 87% seen once. In the case of this clone: Its antigen is not identified.

The chain couples TRBV6-5 to TRBJ2-2; D is ambiguous. This receptor was identified in a man aged 40-55 years with glioma. Here the sequenced sample was PBMCs, taken from a glioma patient whose treatment included an IDH1 peptide vaccine. Here the CDR3 DNA reads TGTGATCACTTATTTCGGGAGCTGTTTTTT. This gives the protein CDHLFRELFF.